A single sample is the source of the 20 T cell receptor beta chains below, sequenced in a study of tumor-infiltrating lymphocytes in primary liver carcinoma. RNA was extracted from whole blood without cell sorting, alongside germline DNA. With around 450 ng total RNA as template and a constant-region primer, TCR beta cDNA was made. A slightly modified ARM-PCR protocol with three nested multiplex PCR rounds produced these TCR beta libraries. The first two PCR rounds used TRBV1-TRBV30 forward primers with a C-beta reverse primer, approximately 11 cycles each. TCRdb re-analysed the multiplex PCR reads in MiXCR, keeping a single row per CDR3 protein. Here the sample spans 330,000 or so distinct CDR3 sequences, approximately 65% being singletons. Sequenced: peripheral blood. These receptors were taken from a man aged 40-49 years with primary liver carcinoma and hepatitis B virus infection.

For this clonotype: Relative to the germline gene, one junction end is altered; a read error may explain this. The chain joins TRBV6-6 to TRBJ2-7, with a tentative D call TRBD1 (6 bases). Germline V CDR1 and CDR2: MNHNY, SVGAGI (reference sequence). This CDR3 is built from 17 residues. The CDR3 DNA reads as TGTGCCAGCAGTTACTCGACGGCCGACAGGACCCTTTACGAGCGGTACTTC. This sequence encodes CASSYSTADRTLYERYF.

The count of this clonotype is one. A much bigger clone sits one base away, suggesting this may be a read error. Here the CDR3 DNA reads TGTGCCAGCTGTTACGAAGGGACCCTGAACACTGAAGCTTTCTTT. Translating gives CASCYEGTLNTEAFF. The rearrangement joins TRBV6-6 to TRBJ1-1; possibly TRBD1 for D (5 bases). Per germline, CDR1 MNHNY and CDR2 SVGAGI (reference sequence). The CDR3 totals 15 residues.

For this clonotype: A much larger clonotype is one base distant, so this may be a read error. CDR3 region: CASGVGTGGTYGYTF. The CDR3, as DNA: TGTGCCAGCGGCGTCGGGACAGGGGGTACCTATGGCTACACCTTC. The chain combines TRBV5-4 with TRBJ1-2, with TRBD1 matching over 11 bases. V shed 7 bases, J shed 4 bases, and the junction held 9 bases outside the gene matches. Germline CDR1 and CDR2: SGHNT and YYREEE (reference sequence). This CDR3 has 15 amino acids.

For this clonotype: The junction departs from the called germline gene at one end, perhaps through a read error. The CDR3 loop is CVSSSPGTSGGHGQYF. CDR3 in DNA: TGTGTCAGCAGCTCCCCCGGAACTAGCGGGGGGCATGGCCAGTACTTC. This chain links TRBV6-2 or TRBV6-3 with TRBJ2-5, with 12 bases matching TRBD2. The CDR3 totals 16 residues. Per the germline V gene, CDR1 is MNHEY and CDR2 is SVGEGT.

Concerning this clonotype itself: A much larger clone differs by one base, so this may be a read error. V and J are TRBV6-1 and TRBJ2-1, with unresolved D. This CDR3 comprises 11 residues. Germline V lookup: CDR1 MNHNS, CDR2 SASEGT. The DNA of the CDR3 is TGTACCAGAAGTGAAGGTGGAGAGCAGTTCTTC. Its protein product is CTRSEGGEQFF.

The chain recombines TRBV5-4 with TRBJ2-6; D is ambiguous. V was trimmed by 0 bases and J by 0 bases, leaving 7 bases between them. Looked up from germline, CDR1 is SGHNT and CDR2 is YYREEE (reference sequence). The CDR3 totals 16 residues. CDR3 residues: CASSLAQFSGANVLTF. The CDR3 bases are TGTGCCAGCAGCTTGGCACAGTTCTCTGGGGCCAACGTCCTGACTTTC.

The chain uses TRBV4-2 and TRBJ2-6; D gene uncertain. Trimming cost V 7 bases and J 0 bases, with 10 bases left between them. The CDR3 sequence is 15 residues long. Germline lookup yields CDR1 LGHNA and CDR2 YNFKEQ. CDR3 amino acids: CASKSEVSGANVLTF. As DNA, the CDR3 is TGTGCCAGCAAGTCAGAAGTCTCTGGGGCCAACGTCCTGACTTTC.

Of note for this clonotype: A read error is possible here, since a much larger clone lies one base away. The chain links TRBV6-5 to TRBJ1-4; no reliable D call. The CDR3 extends over 13 amino acids. Germline CDR1 reads MNHEY; CDR2 reads SVGAGI. CDR3 DNA: TGTGCTCCCCTCGGTCGGTTCGACGAAAAACTGTCTTTT. Its translation: CAPLGRFDEKLSF.

Comments on this clonotype: A much larger clone is a single base away; this may be a read error. The genes are TRBV5-4 and TRBJ1-2; no clear D. Per the germline V gene, CDR1 is SGHNT and CDR2 is YYREEE (reference sequence). The CDR3 is 14 amino acids. V shed 4 bases and J shed 8 bases, with 18 bases lying between them. The CDR3 bases are TGTGCCAGCAGCCAATTAGACCCCTCAGAGGGCTACACCTTC. Protein product: CASSQLDPSEGYTF. Full variable domain (remainder filled in from reference TRBV5-4 and TRBJ1-2): ETGVTQSPTHLIKTRGQQVTLRCSSQSGHNTVSWYQQALGQGPQFIFQYYREEENGRGNFPPRFSGLQFPNYSSELNVNALELDDSALYLCASSQLDPSEGYTFGSGTRLTVV.

Concerning this clonotype: The junction differs from germline at one of its ends, possibly a read error. V gene TRBV11-2 combines with J gene TRBJ2-3; D not resolved. The CDR3 totals 13 residues. The germline CDR1 and CDR2 sequences are SGHAT and FQNNGV. The CDR3 reads CASSSRPIDTQYF. The DNA of the CDR3 is TGTGCCAGCAGCTCGAGGCCCATAGATACGCAGTACTTT.

CDR3 nucleotide sequence: TGTGCCAGCAGCTTTACTATTGGGTACAATGAGCAGTTCTTC. It encodes CASSFTIGYNEQFF. This rearrangement joins TRBV5-5 to TRBJ2-1; D is undetermined. Germline values: CDR1 SGHKS, CDR2 YYEKEE (reference sequence). Trimming pared 2 bases from V and 4 bases from J, leaving 10 bases between. The CDR3 spans 14 residues. Variable domain in full (rest from reference TRBV5-5 and TRBJ2-1): DAGVTQSPTHLIKTRGQQVTLRCSPISGHKSVSWYQQVLGQGPQFIFQYYEKEERGRGNFPDRFSARQFPNYSSELNVNALLLGDSALYLCASSFTIGYNEQFFGPGTRLTVL.

Only one count was recorded for this clonotype. The genes are TRBV10-3 and TRBJ2-3; D may be TRBD2 (6 bases). CDR1 and CDR2 (germline): ENHRY, SYGVKD. The CDR3 length is 14 residues. Trimming took off 6 bases at V and 7 bases at J, with 17 bases between the two ends. Here the CDR3 DNA reads TGTGCCATCAGGCCGGGGGACTCCAAATATACGCAGTATTTT. It codes for CAIRPGDSKYTQYF.

The gene calls are TRBV6-1 and TRBJ1-5; D is undetermined. The germline gives CDR1 MNHNS, CDR2 SASEGT. V gave up 11 bases and J gave up 0 bases, with 17 bases separating them. This CDR3 region has 15 residues. The CDR3 loop reads CAAAPGLNSNQPQHF. The DNA for the CDR3 is TGTGCCGCCGCGCCAGGCTTGAATAGCAATCAGCCCCAGCATTTT.

Comments on this clonotype: This could be a read error, since a much larger clone is one nucleotide away. The rearrangement uses TRBV7-8 and TRBJ1-4, with TRBD1 identical over 12 bases. V was pared by 7 bases and J by 7 bases, with 7 bases of the junction left unmatched. Germline lookup yields CDR1 SGHVS and CDR2 FQNEAQ. The CDR3 spans 15 residues. Here the CDR3 reads CASKIGTGGSEKLFF. DNA of the CDR3: TGTGCCAGCAAAATAGGGACAGGGGGCAGTGAAAAACTGTTTTTT.

This clonotype was observed a single time. Its ends do not fully match the called genes, so a read error is possible. This chain joins TRBV12-3 or TRBV12-4 and TRBJ2-2; D remains unclear. The CDR3 spans 18 residues. CDR3 in amino acids: CASSSTTPPFGNIGELFF. CDR3 coding DNA: TGTGCTAGCAGTTCTACGACTCCACCGTTTGGGAACATCGGGGAGCTGTTTTTT.

The chain has TRBV12-3 or TRBV12-4 and TRBJ2-5; TRBD2 might be the D (6 bases). CDR3 length equals 13 residues. Here the CDR3 DNA reads TGTGTCTGCAGTTCTAGCGCCCAAGAGACCCAGTACTTC. Translated, it gives CVCSSSAQETQYF.

The CDR3 coding sequence is TGTGCCAGCGGTACTAGCGGGAGACCCTATCAAGAGACCCAGTACTTC. Protein sequence: CASGTSGRPYQETQYF. V is TRBV7-9 and J is TRBJ2-5; 11 bases match TRBD2. Germline loops: CDR1 SEHNR, CDR2 FQNEAQ (reference sequence). There are 16 residues in the CDR3. V lost 8 bases, J lost 2 bases, and 10 bases stayed unmatched.

This clonotype was seen repeatedly, ten times or more. The chain links TRBV11-1 to TRBJ2-7, with D possibly being TRBD2 (6 bases). V dropped 3 bases and J dropped 2 bases, with 20 bases sitting between them. The CDR3 extends over 17 amino acids. CDR1 and CDR2 (germline): SGHAT, FQDESV (reference sequence). The CDR3 spells CASSFGRDVAVPYEQYF. CDR3 nucleotide sequence: TGTGCCAGCAGCTTTGGAAGGGACGTAGCGGTACCCTACGAGCAGTACTTC. The full variable domain, its missing parts supplied by reference TRBV11-1 and TRBJ2-7, is EAEVAQSPRYKITEKSQAVAFWCDPISGHATLYWYRQILGQGPELLVQFQDESVVDDSQLPKDRFSAERLKGVDSTLKIQPAELGDSAMYLCASSFGRDVAVPYEQYFGPGTRLTVT.

Note on this clonotype: Given a much more abundant clone one base away, this may be a read error. The V and J genes are TRBV6-5 and TRBJ1-4; D unresolved. The CDR3 has 15 residues. V lost 0 bases and J lost 8, with 13 bases in between. CDR1 is MNHEY, CDR2 SVGAGI, per germline. DNA of the CDR3: TGTGCCAGCAGTTACTCGCTCACCCTGGGGGAAAAACTGTTTTTT. It yields the protein CASSYSLTLGEKLFF.

This clonotype has a handful of counts. The chain joins TRBV5-4 to TRBJ2-5, with TRBD1 matching 7 bases. Per germline, CDR1 SGHNT and CDR2 YYREEE (reference sequence). This CDR3 contains 17 residues. The J segment lost 5 bases and the V segment lost 4 bases, leaving 17 bases of the junction unmatched. The CDR3 sequence is CASSQLTGSVPSETQYF. Here the CDR3 DNA reads TGTGCCAGCAGCCAATTGACAGGGTCCGTCCCTTCGGAGACCCAGTACTTC.